This T cell receptor beta chain was captured in a study of shared clonotypes between healthy human individuals. Findings of the study overall: Clonotype sharing among donors likely depends on sequencing depth.

As for this clone: The antigen is unknown.

The CDR3 contains 13 residues. Trimming at V came to 7 bases and at J to 3 bases, leaving 5 bases not matched to a gene. Germline-derived CDR1 and CDR2 are WSHSY and SAAADI. Positive CCR7 selection of CD45RO-negative cells yielded the naive CD8 cells, and terminally differentiated effector memory CD45RA+ cells were excluded. The assay was immunoSEQ multiplex PCR, and TCRdb's table has in-frame clones only and misses some. Here the sample spans some 2,100,000 clones, approximately 94% being singletons. The V call is TRBV10-2, the J call TRBJ2-7, with TRBD1 matching over 8 bases. The TCR comes from a man aged 18 to 35 in good health. Some clones in this sample may be carry-over from other donors' samples. The source material was naive CD8+ T cells from PBMCs. The CDR3 reads CASIDRGLYEQYF. As DNA, the CDR3 is TGCGCCAGCATTGACAGGGGACTCTACGAGCAGTACTTC.